This is a list of T cell receptor beta chains from one sample in a study of shared clonotypes between healthy human individuals. The table came from immunoSEQ multiplex PCR; TCRdb's copy has only in-frame clones and leaves some out. The sample has a few million clones; 85% to 95% are singletons. The sequencing sample was made of naive CD8+ T cells from PBMCs. These receptors all stem from a man between 18 and 35 years old in good health. Some clones in this sample may be carry-over from other donors' samples. Both conserved end residues are part of each CDR3. The D gene is left open where the match is weak. Rows give clone size only sometimes, using once, few, many, or a class for an expanded clone.

NA	TRBV5-8	NA	18	TRBJ1-3	CASSLAGPDFVGGNTIYF	TGTGCCAGCAGCTTGGCGGGGCCAGATTTCGTCGGAGGAAACACCATATATTTT
TRBD1	TRBV7-9	NA	16	TRBJ1-4	CASSFNAGQGNEKLFF	TGTGCCAGCAGCTTCAATGCGGGACAGGGGAATGAAAAACTGTTTTTT
TRBD2	TRBV5-4	NA	16	TRBJ2-7	CASSYSLAGVSYEQYF	TGTGCCAGCAGCTACTCTCTGGCGGGAGTTTCCTACGAGCAGTACTTC
TRBD2	TRBV6-5	NA	14	TRBJ2-1	CASRTSGSYNEQFF	TGTGCCAGCAGGACTAGCGGGAGCTACAATGAGCAGTTCTTC
TRBD2	TRBV28	NA	14	TRBJ2-7	CASSPGLYSYEQYF	TGTGCCAGCAGTCCGGGACTATACTCCTACGAGCAGTACTTC
NA	TRBV18	NA	17	TRBJ2-7	CASSRGPRVEGADEQYF	TGTGCCAGCTCACGAGGCCCAAGGGTGGAGGGGGCCGACGAGCAGTACTTC
NA	TRBV30	NA	14	TRBJ2-2	CAWRWASNTGELFF	TGTGCCTGGAGATGGGCTTCGAACACCGGGGAGCTGTTTTTT
TRBD1	TRBV7-6	NA	16	TRBJ2-7	CASSQVRGQGIGEQYF	TGTGCCAGCAGCCAAGTTCGGGGACAGGGGATTGGCGAGCAGTACTTC
NA	TRBV5-6	NA	15	TRBJ1-1	CASSQDGGRGTEAFF	TGTGCCAGCAGCCAGGACGGGGGGAGGGGCACTGAAGCTTTCTTT
NA	TRBV28	NA	14	TRBJ2-2	CASSFGSPSGELFF	TGTGCCAGCAGTTTTGGTTCCCCTAGCGGGGAGCTGTTTTTT
NA	TRBV27	NA	13	TRBJ1-2	CASSIGLHYGYTF	TGTGCCAGCAGCATCGGACTGCATTATGGCTACACCTTC
TRBD1	TRBV28	NA	14	TRBJ2-2	CASSRTGATGELFF	TGTGCCAGCAGCCGGACAGGGGCCACCGGGGAGCTGTTTTTT
NA	TRBV13	once	13	TRBJ1-1	CASSHTRGPEAFF	TGTGCCAGCAGCCACACTCGGGGCCCTGAAGCTTTCTTT
TRBD2	TRBV4-2	NA	16	TRBJ2-1	CASRFRASGTYNEQFF	TGTGCCAGCAGATTTCGGGCTAGCGGGACCTACAATGAGCAGTTCTTC
NA	TRBV27	once	13	TRBJ2-5	CASSLWAQETQYF	TGTGCCAGCAGTCTGTGGGCTCAAGAGACCCAGTACTTC
TRBD1	TRBV6-1	NA	14	TRBJ2-2	CAVYRDRGPGELFF	TGTGCCGTATACCGGGACAGGGGCCCCGGGGAGCTGTTTTTT
NA	TRBV27	NA	13	TRBJ2-7	CASSLGWSYEQYF	TGTGCCAGCAGTTTAGGGTGGAGCTACGAGCAGTACTTC
NA	TRBV20-1	NA	11	TRBJ2-7	CSAEVGNEQYF	TGCAGTGCTGAGGTGGGTAACGAGCAGTACTTC
NA	TRBV28	once	15	TRBJ2-7	CASSPFRDRQDEQYF	TGTGCCAGCAGCCCTTTCCGGGATCGACAGGACGAGCAGTACTTC
NA	TRBV5-8	NA	14	TRBJ2-5	CASSLSLAVETQYF	TGTGCCAGCAGCTTGTCGCTAGCAGTAGAGACCCAGTACTTC
NA	TRBV4-3	NA	14	TRBJ2-2	CASSLGTKTGELFF	TGCGCCAGCAGCCTTGGGACGAAAACCGGGGAGCTGTTTTTT
NA	TRBV5-6	NA	14	TRBJ1-2	CASSVGLLDYGYTF	TGTGCCAGCAGCGTGGGACTCCTTGACTATGGCTACACCTTC
TRBD1	TRBV27	NA	13	TRBJ2-1	CASSLGTGNEQFF	TGTGCCAGCAGTTTAGGGACAGGGAATGAGCAGTTCTTC
NA	TRBV9	NA	16	TRBJ2-1	CASSPGVLDSYNEQFF	TGTGCCAGCAGCCCCGGCGTATTAGACAGTTACAATGAGCAGTTCTTC
TRBD2	TRBV7-9	NA	16	TRBJ2-3	CASSYIAGGPPDTQYF	TGTGCCAGCAGCTACATAGCGGGAGGGCCTCCAGATACGCAGTATTTT
NA	TRBV13	NA	14	TRBJ2-7	CASSRRGSGPEQYF	TGTGCCAGCAGCCGCCGGGGGTCAGGACCCGAGCAGTACTTC
NA	TRBV6-1	NA	20	TRBJ2-7	CASSADSVGGGTGNLYEQYF	TGTGCCAGCAGTGCAGATTCGGTCGGGGGTGGGACGGGAAACCTCTACGAGCAGTACTTC
NA	TRBV5-6	NA	13	TRBJ1-1	CASSSGVVAEAFF	TGTGCCAGCAGCTCAGGGGTTGTCGCTGAAGCTTTCTTT
NA	TRBV12-1	NA	15	TRBJ1-2	CASSSFPGGDYGYTF	TGTGCCAGCAGCTCCTTCCCAGGGGGGGACTATGGCTACACCTTC
TRBD2	TRBV9	NA	17	TRBJ2-2	CASSESLAGEDTGELFF	TGTGCCAGCAGCGAGAGCTTAGCGGGAGAGGACACCGGGGAGCTGTTTTTT
TRBD1	TRBV7-9	NA	12	TRBJ1-1	CASSPGQDDAFF	TGTGCCAGCAGCCCAGGACAGGATGATGCTTTCTTT
NA	TRBV28	NA	14	TRBJ2-5	CASSPTGEGETQYF	TGTGCCAGCAGCCCGACAGGGGAGGGAGAGACCCAGTACTTC
NA	TRBV5-4	NA	10	TRBJ2-1	CASGGNEQFF	TGTGCCAGCGGTGGAAATGAGCAGTTCTTC
TRBD1	TRBV5-1	NA	17	TRBJ1-4	CASSPDGTEWGNEKLFF	TGCGCCAGCAGCCCGGACGGGACAGAGTGGGGCAATGAAAAACTGTTTTTT
NA	TRBV5-1	NA	16	TRBJ2-7	CASSLGPQATSYEQYF	TGCGCCAGCAGCTTGGGTCCCCAGGCAACCTCCTACGAGCAGTACTTC
NA	TRBV27	NA	14	TRBJ2-3	CASSLLAGWDTQYF	TGTGCCAGCAGTTTACTAGCAGGGTGGGATACGCAGTATTTT
TRBD1	TRBV4-1	few	14	TRBJ1-2	CASSPLQGNYGYTF	TGCGCCAGCAGCCCTCTACAGGGGAACTATGGCTACACCTTC
NA	TRBV7-9	NA	16	TRBJ2-7	CASSFGLARRWDEQYF	TGTGCCAGCAGCTTTGGGTTGGCTAGGAGGTGGGACGAGCAGTACTTC
TRBD1	TRBV28	NA	16	TRBJ2-1	CASSPRGPLVYNEQFF	TGTGCCAGCTCCCCGAGGGGGCCGCTAGTGTACAATGAGCAGTTCTTC
TRBD2	TRBV6-1	NA	13	TRBJ2-7	CASSAGRAYEQYF	TGTGCCAGCAGTGCCGGGAGGGCCTACGAGCAGTACTTC
NA	TRBV5-4	NA	14	TRBJ2-7	CASSPRGAIYEQYF	TGTGCCAGCAGCCCTCGGGGCGCGATTTACGAGCAGTACTTC
NA	TRBV7-8	once	16	TRBJ1-2	CASSFLRTVDPYGYTF	TGTGCCAGCAGCTTTCTTCGGACAGTCGATCCATATGGCTACACCTTC
NA	TRBV6-1	few	15	TRBJ1-1	CASSPLEGVNTEAFF	TGTGCCAGCAGCCCCCTCGAGGGGGTGAACACTGAAGCTTTCTTT
TRBD1	TRBV13	NA	13	TRBJ2-7	CASSHRGTYEQYF	TGTGCCAGCAGCCACAGGGGGACGTACGAGCAGTACTTC
TRBD2	TRBV5-6	NA	16	TRBJ2-7	CASSLASGGASYEQYF	TGTGCCAGCAGCTTGGCTAGCGGGGGAGCCTCCTACGAGCAGTACTTC
NA	TRBV19	NA	17	TRBJ2-7	CASSISFPGVNVDEQYF	TGTGCCAGTAGTATATCCTTCCCGGGGGTGAACGTTGACGAGCAGTACTTC
NA	TRBV4-1	NA	16	TRBJ2-2	CASSQVVGTNTGELFF	TGCGCCAGCAGCCAAGTAGTCGGAACGAACACCGGGGAGCTGTTTTTT
NA	TRBV9	NA	14	TRBJ1-2	CASSVAREGYGYTF	TGTGCCAGCAGCGTAGCCCGGGAGGGCTATGGCTACACCTTC
NA	TRBV30	few	13	TRBJ1-1	CAWSVVQDTEAFF	TGTGCCTGGAGTGTCGTCCAGGACACTGAAGCTTTCTTT
NA	TRBV28	NA	12	TRBJ1-1	CASSRVNTEAFF	TGTGCCAGCAGTAGAGTGAACACTGAAGCTTTCTTT
NA	TRBV6-6	NA	16	TRBJ1-5	CASSFATQGSNQPQHF	TGTGCCAGCAGTTTTGCAACTCAGGGTAGCAATCAGCCCCAGCATTTT
TRBD2	TRBV4-3	NA	16	TRBJ2-5	CASSQRIAGGAETQYF	TGCGCCAGCAGCCAAAGAATAGCGGGAGGAGCGGAGACCCAGTACTTC
NA	TRBV5-6	NA	17	TRBJ2-2	CASSLLLRQENTGELFF	TGTGCCAGCAGCTTGTTATTACGGCAGGAGAACACCGGGGAGCTGTTTTTT
TRBD1	TRBV27	NA	15	TRBJ1-3	CASRTSTGTGNTIYF	TGTGCCAGCAGGACCTCGACAGGGACTGGAAACACCATATATTTT
NA	TRBV11-2	NA	14	TRBJ2-1	CASSPGRQDNEQFF	TGTGCCAGCAGCCCAGGGAGGCAGGACAATGAGCAGTTCTTC
TRBD2	TRBV29-1	NA	14	TRBJ2-1	CSGVAGGFDNEQFF	TGCAGCGGTGTAGCGGGAGGGTTCGACAATGAGCAGTTCTTC